Below, one T cell receptor (beta chain) is given with its context. Its antigen is still unknown. The sample comes from a study of shared clonotypes between healthy human individuals. Using immunoSEQ multiplex PCR, the repertoire was profiled, and TCRdb retains in-frame clones only, with some absent. The sample has approximately 2.1 million clones, about 92% seen once. Whole-study results and caveats: Estimated clonotype richness was generally higher in naive than memory subsets.

CDR1 is ENHRY, CDR2 SYGVKD, per germline. The CDR3 loop spans 12 amino acids. V was trimmed by 4 bases and J by 1 base, leaving 4 bases between them. The chain has TRBV10-3 and TRBJ1-1; D remains ambiguous. The clonotype comes from a young man in good health. Some clones in this sample may be carry-over from other donors' samples. The sample consisted of naive CD4+ T cells from PBMCs. As to subset: CD45RA+ positively selected. The CDR3 DNA reads TGTGCCATCAGTGTTGGGAACACTGAAGCTTTCTTT. Encoded protein: CAISVGNTEAFF.